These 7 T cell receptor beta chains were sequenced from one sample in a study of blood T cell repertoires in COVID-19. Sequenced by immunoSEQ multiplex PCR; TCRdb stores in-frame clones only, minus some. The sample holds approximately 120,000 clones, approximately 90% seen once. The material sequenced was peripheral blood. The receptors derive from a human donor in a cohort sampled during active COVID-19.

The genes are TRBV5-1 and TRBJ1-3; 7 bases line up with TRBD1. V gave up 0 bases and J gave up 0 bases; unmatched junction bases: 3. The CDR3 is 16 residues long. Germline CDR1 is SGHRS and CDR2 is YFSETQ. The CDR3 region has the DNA TGCGCCAGCAGCTTGGAGGCAGGGGGCTCTGGAAACACCATATATTTT. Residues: CASSLEAGGSGNTIYF. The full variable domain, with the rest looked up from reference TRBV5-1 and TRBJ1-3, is KAGVTQTPRYLIKTRGQQVTLSCSPISGHRSVSWYQQTPGQGLQFLFEYFSETQRNKGNFPGRFSGRQFSNSRSEMNVSTLELGDSALYLCASSLEAGGSGNTIYFGEGSWLTVV.

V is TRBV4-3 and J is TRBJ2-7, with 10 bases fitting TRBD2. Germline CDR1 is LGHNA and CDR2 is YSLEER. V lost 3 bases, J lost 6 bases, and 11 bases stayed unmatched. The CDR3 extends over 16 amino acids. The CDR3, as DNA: TGCGCCAGCAGCCAGCTAGCGGGAGCCCCGTCGGGCGAGCAGTACTTC. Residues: CASSQLAGAPSGEQYF.

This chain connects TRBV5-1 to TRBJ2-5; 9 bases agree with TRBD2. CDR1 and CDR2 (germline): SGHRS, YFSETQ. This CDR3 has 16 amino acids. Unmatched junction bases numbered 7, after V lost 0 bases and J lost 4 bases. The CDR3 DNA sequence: TGCGCCAGCAGCTTGGCTAGCGGGACAAGGGTAGAGACCCAGTACTTC. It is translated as CASSLASGTRVETQYF.

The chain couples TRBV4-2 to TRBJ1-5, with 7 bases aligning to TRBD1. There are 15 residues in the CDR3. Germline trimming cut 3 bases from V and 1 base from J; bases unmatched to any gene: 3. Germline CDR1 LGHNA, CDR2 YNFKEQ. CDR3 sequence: CASSQLQGSNQPQHF. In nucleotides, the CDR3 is TGTGCCAGCAGCCAGTTACAGGGGAGCAATCAGCCCCAGCATTTT.

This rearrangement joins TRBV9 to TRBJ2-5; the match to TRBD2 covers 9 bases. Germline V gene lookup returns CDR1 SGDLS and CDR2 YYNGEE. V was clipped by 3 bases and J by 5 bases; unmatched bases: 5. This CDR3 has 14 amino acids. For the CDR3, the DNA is TGTGCCAGCAGCGGGCGGGGGGGCGCGGAGACCCAGTACTTC. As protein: CASSGRGGAETQYF. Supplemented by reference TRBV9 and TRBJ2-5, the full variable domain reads DSGVTQTPKHLITATGQRVTLRCSPRSGDLSVYWYQQSLDQGLQFLIQYYNGEERAKGNILERFSAQQFPDLHSELNLSSLELGDSALYFCASSGRGGAETQYFGPGTRLLVL.

The CDR3 loop is CASSVGPGQNTGELFF. For the CDR3, the DNA is TGTGCCAGCAGCGTAGGGCCGGGACAGAACACCGGGGAGCTGTTTTTT. The chain couples TRBV9 to TRBJ2-2; possibly TRBD1 for D (6 bases). Looked up from germline, CDR1 is SGDLS and CDR2 is YYNGEE. V dropped 0 bases and J dropped 1 base, with 10 bases sitting between them. The CDR3 length is 16 residues.

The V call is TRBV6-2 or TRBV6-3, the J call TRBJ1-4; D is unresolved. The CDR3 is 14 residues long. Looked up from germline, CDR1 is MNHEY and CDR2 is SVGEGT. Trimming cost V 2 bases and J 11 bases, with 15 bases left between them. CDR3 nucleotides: TGTGCCAGCAGTTACCCGTCGACAAGGTGGAAACTGTTTTTT. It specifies CASSYPSTRWKLFF.